The 31 T cell receptor beta chains below come from one sample, sequenced in a study of T-cell reconstitution after alpha-beta-depleted transplantation in children. Unique molecular identifiers were used to barcode this TCRbeta library. TCRdb passed the PCR reads through MiXCR, listing each CDR3 protein once. Of fewer than 550,000 distinct CDR3 sequences in the sample, around 16% were seen once. The sample here was PBMCs, mostly from graft donor cells, taken 360 days after TCRalphabeta/CD19-depleted stem cell transplant. These receptors originate from a boy in the first two years of life who had a stem cell transplant for Wiskott-Aldrich syndrome, so the T cells may come from the graft donor.

This chain links TRBV14 with TRBJ2-3, with a possible D match to TRBD2 (5 bases). Germline V CDR1 and CDR2: SGHDN, FVKESK. Trimming removed 1 base at V and 3 bases at J, with 11 bases between. The CDR3 consists of 15 residues. The CDR3, as DNA: TGTGCCAGCAGCCAAGTTGGCAAGCGGACAGATACGCAGTATTTT. Its translation: CASSQVGKRTDTQYF.

The genes are TRBV5-1 and TRBJ2-7; D not resolved. There are 13 residues in the CDR3. The germline V gene encodes CDR1 SGHRS and CDR2 YFSETQ. Trimming cost V 4 bases and J 3 bases, with 11 bases left between them. This CDR3 reads CASSLCWHYEQYF. The DNA of the CDR3 is TGCGCCAGCAGCCTGTGCTGGCACTACGAGCAGTACTTC.

Only a few counts were recorded for this clonotype. The chain carries TRBV5-1 and TRBJ2-7; TRBD1 matches 9 bases. V gave up 3 bases and J gave up 0 bases; unmatched junction bases: 10. The CDR3 extends over 17 amino acids. Germline V CDR1 and CDR2: SGHRS, YFSETQ. As DNA, the CDR3 is TGCGCCAGCAGCTCCCCTTGGTCGACAGGGGGCTCCTACGAGCAGTACTTC. This encodes CASSSPWSTGGSYEQYF.

The V call is TRBV3-1, the J call TRBJ2-1; 8 bases match TRBD2. Germline V gene lookup returns CDR1 LGHDT and CDR2 YNNKEL (reference sequence). V lost 3 bases and J lost 6; bases outside the gene matches: 7. The CDR3 is 15 amino acids. The CDR3 coding sequence is TGTGCCAGCAGCCATGGGACTAGGGACGGCAATGAGCAGTTCTTC. Its translation is CASSHGTRDGNEQFF.

J is TRBJ2-1 and V is TRBV2, with TRBD2 identical over 9 bases. The trim removed 4 bases at V and 6 bases at J, leaving 10 bases unmatched. This CDR3 is built from 16 residues. In germline, CDR1 is SNHLY, CDR2 FYNNEI. CDR3 DNA sequence: TGTGCCAGCAGTGTCCACCTAGCGGGAAACCTCAATGAGCAGTTCTTC. Its protein is CASSVHLAGNLNEQFF.

The chain links TRBV2 to TRBJ2-7; 7 nucleotides align to TRBD1. The V gene end was trimmed by 7 bases and the J gene end by 2 bases; junction bases not matched to a gene: 11. CDR3 size: 15 residues. Germline assignment: CDR1 SNHLY and CDR2 FYNNEI. CDR3: CASTTGQDFTYEQYF. The CDR3 region has the DNA TGTGCCAGCACAACAGGACAGGACTTTACCTACGAGCAGTACTTC.

In its sample, this clonotype was seen a few times. V is TRBV20-1 and J is TRBJ1-1, with D possibly being TRBD1 (6 bases). Germline V CDR1 and CDR2: DFQATT, SNEGSKA (reference sequence). The V and J ends lost 0 bases and 2 bases respectively, with 13 bases between them. The CDR3 runs 15 residues. DNA of the CDR3: TGCAGTGCTAGAGACAGACAGGTCGATAACACTGAAGCTTTCTTT. It encodes CSARDRQVDNTEAFF.

J is TRBJ2-1 and V is TRBV30; TRBD1 agrees at 8 bases. The V segment lost 7 bases and the J segment 7 bases; nucleotides outside the gene matches: 12. The CDR3 is 14 residues long. CDR1 is GTSNPN and CDR2 is SVGIG in the germline V gene (reference sequence). Here the CDR3 reads CASVRQGKSNEQFF. CDR3 nucleotides: TGTGCCTCCGTGCGACAGGGGAAAAGTAATGAGCAGTTCTTC.

This clonotype was seen only once. The chain recombines TRBV28 with TRBJ1-1; the D gene is possibly TRBD1 (6 bases). Germline CDR1 reads MDHEN; CDR2 reads SYDVKM. The V end was cut by 7 bases, the J end by 7 bases, with 22 bases between. This CDR3 spans 15 amino acids. The CDR3 nucleotides are TGTGCCAGCACCCTATACAGGGACGGTTCTGGTGAAGCTTTCTTT. It is translated as CASTLYRDGSGEAFF.

This chain links TRBV24-1 with TRBJ2-7; no firm D call. The CDR3 is made up of 13 amino acids. Trimming took 4 bases from V and 5 from J, leaving 11 bases between them. Germline CDR1 KGHDR, CDR2 SFDVKD. CDR3 in amino acids: CATSDMRTHEQYF. As DNA, the CDR3 is TGTGCCACCAGTGACATGAGGACGCACGAGCAGTACTTC.

The chain recombines TRBV2 with TRBJ2-2; D might be TRBD2 (6 bases). Germline loops: CDR1 SNHLY, CDR2 FYNNEI. Trimming pared 4 bases from V and 1 base from J, leaving 13 bases between. The CDR3 contains 16 residues. In DNA, the CDR3 is TGTGCCAGCAGTGCCCCGCGGGGCCTGAACACCGGGGAGCTGTTTTTT. As protein: CASSAPRGLNTGELFF.

This sequence joins TRBV7-7 and TRBJ2-2, with D perhaps being TRBD1 or TRBD2 (6 bases each). Germline CDR1 and CDR2: SSHAT and FNYEAQ (reference sequence). The CDR3 length is 18 residues. Trimming pared 0 bases from V and 3 bases from J, leaving 17 bases between. The CDR3 here is CASSLAEGRRGDTGELFF. CDR3 nucleotide sequence: TGTGCCAGCAGCTTAGCCGAGGGGCGGAGGGGGGACACCGGGGAGCTGTTTTTT.

The V call is TRBV5-1, the J call TRBJ2-7; D gene ambiguous. This CDR3 has 13 residues. Germline V gene sequence: CDR1 SGHRS, CDR2 YFSETQ. V gave up 2 bases and J gave up 5 bases, with 11 bases separating them. The CDR3 is CASSLKSADEQYF. For the CDR3, the DNA is TGCGCCAGCAGCTTAAAGTCCGCTGACGAGCAGTACTTC.

In its sample, this clonotype was seen a few times. The chain uses TRBV12-3 or TRBV12-4 and TRBJ2-7, with D perhaps matching TRBD1 or TRBD2 (5 bases each). The CDR3 sequence is 14 residues long. V lost 6 bases and J 5 bases, leaving 17 bases between the germline ends. The CDR3 coding sequence is TGTGCCAGCAGCCCGGGACCAGCATCCCACGAGCAGTACTTC. Translation gives CASSPGPASHEQYF.

This clonotype was picked up a small number of times. This chain uses TRBV20-1 with TRBJ2-1, with D unresolved. Germline assignment: CDR1 DFQATT and CDR2 SNEGSKA (reference sequence). V dropped 3 bases and J dropped 0 bases, with 12 bases sitting between them. This CDR3 spans 15 amino acids. This CDR3 reads CSASLLRSSYNEQFF. Here the CDR3 DNA reads TGCAGTGCTAGTCTTTTGCGTAGCTCCTACAATGAGCAGTTCTTC.

This clonotype has just a few counts. The gene calls are TRBV6-5 and TRBJ2-7, with D perhaps matching TRBD1 (5 bases). CDR1 and CDR2 (germline): MNHEY, SVGAGI. CDR3 length: 13 residues. Trimming removed 4 bases at V and 4 bases at J, with 11 bases between. Written as DNA, the CDR3 is TGTGCCAGCAGTTCACAGGAAGGGTACGAGCAGTACTTC. Translated: CASSSQEGYEQYF.

This clonotype showed up just a few times. V and J are TRBV15 and TRBJ1-3; D call uncertain. CDR3 size: 15 residues. The V and J ends lost 1 base and 0 bases respectively, with 7 bases between them. Per germline, CDR1 LNHNV and CDR2 YYDKDF (reference sequence). CDR3 in amino acids: CATSRGDFSGNTIYF. In DNA form, the CDR3 reads TGTGCCACCAGCAGAGGGGATTTCTCTGGAAACACCATATATTTT.

This chain uses TRBV24-1 with TRBJ2-2, with D perhaps TRBD1 (5 bases). The CDR3 spans 13 residues. Per the germline V gene, CDR1 is KGHDR and CDR2 is SFDVKD. V lost 5 bases and J lost 12, with 15 bases in between. The CDR3 nucleotides read TGTGCCACCAGTGCCCCAGGGCTCGGAAAGCTGTTTTTT. Translation: CATSAPGLGKLFF.

This clonotype was counted many times. V usage is TRBV7-2 and J usage is TRBJ2-7; D remains ambiguous. Germline V gives CDR1 SGHTA, CDR2 FQGNSA. Trimming left V 1 base short and J 2 bases short, with 6 bases between. The CDR3 has 13 residues. In DNA form, the CDR3 reads TGTGCCAGCAGCTTAGTCCGAGCCTACGAGCAGTACTTC. The encoded protein is CASSLVRAYEQYF.

In this sample, this clonotype turned up a few times. The rearrangement joins TRBV24-1 to TRBJ2-1; D tentatively reads TRBD1 or TRBD2 (5 bases each). V lost 3 bases to trimming and J lost 4 bases, with 15 bases between them. From germline, CDR1 is KGHDR and CDR2 SFDVKD. The length of the CDR3 is 16 residues. This CDR3 reads CATSDRTTGAYNEQFF. Written as DNA, the CDR3 is TGTGCCACCAGTGATCGCACCACCGGGGCTTACAATGAGCAGTTCTTC.

This chain connects TRBV6-1 to TRBJ2-4; D uncertain. There are 14 residues in the CDR3. Trimming cost V 9 bases and J 0 bases, with 12 bases left between them. In germline, CDR1 is MNHNS, CDR2 SASEGT. In DNA, the CDR3 is TGTGCCAGTCGCAGTCTTTTAGCCAAAAACATTCAGTACTTC. Protein product: CASRSLLAKNIQYF.

The chain is built from TRBV5-5 and TRBJ2-5, with a weak D call TRBD1 (6 bases). The ends were cut back, 1 base at V and 4 bases at J, with 14 bases in the middle. CDR1 and CDR2 (germline): SGHKS, YYEKEE (reference sequence). The CDR3 spans 15 residues. This CDR3 is CASSLLMAGAETQYF. The CDR3 DNA reads TGTGCCAGCAGCTTGTTAATGGCAGGGGCAGAGACCCAGTACTTC. The variable domain in full, completed from reference TRBV5-5 and TRBJ2-5, reads DAGVTQSPTHLIKTRGQQVTLRCSPISGHKSVSWYQQVLGQGPQFIFQYYEKEERGRGNFPDRFSARQFPNYSSELNVNALLLGDSALYLCASSLLMAGAETQYFGPGTRLLVL.

In this sample, this clonotype turned up many times. This sequence joins TRBV27 and TRBJ2-6; maybe TRBD1 (6 bases). Germline assignment: CDR1 MNHEY and CDR2 SMNVEV (reference sequence). The CDR3 contains 16 residues. Trimming pared 5 bases from V and 1 base from J, leaving 12 bases between. The CDR3 loop reads CASSTQGFSGANVLTF. The CDR3 nucleotides are TGTGCCAGCAGTACACAGGGTTTTTCTGGGGCCAACGTCCTGACTTTC.

The chain has TRBV5-1 and TRBJ1-1; D perhaps matches TRBD1 (6 bases). Germline V gene lookup returns CDR1 SGHRS and CDR2 YFSETQ. The CDR3 covers 13 residues. Trimming shortened V by 0 bases and J by 8 bases, and 11 bases separated the two germline ends. CDR3 sequence reads: CASSLATGGEAFF. The CDR3, as DNA: TGCGCCAGCAGCTTGGCGACAGGTGGGGAAGCTTTCTTT. The complete variable domain, with remaining parts taken from reference TRBV5-1 and TRBJ1-1, reads KAGVTQTPRYLIKTRGQQVTLSCSPISGHRSVSWYQQTPGQGLQFLFEYFSETQRNKGNFPGRFSGRQFSNSRSEMNVSTLELGDSALYLCASSLATGGEAFFGQGTRLTVV.

This clonotype was detected a few times. The rearrangement uses TRBV5-1 and TRBJ1-2; D remains ambiguous. CDR1 and CDR2 from the germline V gene are SGHRS and YFSETQ. The CDR3 extends over 10 amino acids. V was trimmed by 3 bases and J by 7 bases, leaving 4 bases between them. Written as DNA, the CDR3 is TGCGCCAGCAGCTCGTGTGGCTACACCTTC. The encoded protein is CASSSCGYTF.

This chain uses TRBV5-1 with TRBJ2-6, with 8 nucleotides matching TRBD2. CDR1 SGHRS and CDR2 YFSETQ come from the germline V gene. The V gene end was trimmed by 4 bases and the J gene end by 1 base; junction bases not matched to a gene: 19. The CDR3 is made up of 21 amino acids. As DNA, the CDR3 is TGCGCCAGCAGCACTCCAAAACCGGGACTAGATCCCCAATCTGGGGCCAACGTCCTGACTTTC. It specifies CASSTPKPGLDPQSGANVLTF. The variable domain in full, with the rest retrieved from reference TRBV5-1 and TRBJ2-6, is KAGVTQTPRYLIKTRGQQVTLSCSPISGHRSVSWYQQTPGQGLQFLFEYFSETQRNKGNFPGRFSGRQFSNSRSEMNVSTLELGDSALYLCASSTPKPGLDPQSGANVLTFGAGSRLTVL.

The rearrangement joins TRBV7-7 to TRBJ2-5; D remains unclear. Trimming took off 1 base at V and 4 bases at J, with 13 bases between the two ends. Germline assignment: CDR1 SSHAT and CDR2 FNYEAQ (reference sequence). The CDR3 length is 15 residues. The CDR3 here is CASSLVNQALETQYF. Written as DNA, the CDR3 is TGTGCCAGCAGCTTAGTAAATCAAGCGTTAGAGACCCAGTACTTC.

This clonotype has only a few counts. V usage is TRBV20-1 and J usage is TRBJ2-3; possibly TRBD2 for D (6 bases). V was cut by 0 bases and J by 6 bases, with 10 bases left in between. The length of the CDR3 is 13 residues. In germline, CDR1 is DFQATT, CDR2 SNEGSKA (reference sequence). The chain's CDR3 is CSAREPLADTQYF. CDR3 in DNA: TGCAGTGCTAGAGAGCCCCTAGCGGATACGCAGTATTTT.

The chain is built from TRBV10-3 and TRBJ2-7; D might be TRBD1 (5 bases). Germline V CDR1 and CDR2: ENHRY, SYGVKD. CDR3 length equals 14 residues. V shed 4 bases and J shed 1 base, with 11 bases lying between them. CDR3 sequence: CAISVRQTSYEQYF. The CDR3 DNA reads TGTGCCATCAGTGTACGACAGACGTCCTACGAGCAGTACTTC.

The chain carries TRBV7-9 and TRBJ2-5; 7 nucleotides line up with TRBD1. CDR3 length: 14 amino acids. V was pared by 3 bases and J by 2 bases, with 3 bases of the junction left unmatched. CDR1 and CDR2 (germline): SEHNR, FQNEAQ (reference sequence). Here the CDR3 reads CASSFLGQQETQYF. The CDR3 coding sequence is TGTGCCAGCAGCTTCCTGGGACAGCAAGAGACCCAGTACTTC. Variable domain in full (rest from reference TRBV7-9 and TRBJ2-5): DTGVSQNPRHKITKRGQNVTFRCDPISEHNRLYWYRQTLGQGPEFLTYFQNEAQLEKSRLLSDRFSAERPKGSFSTLEIQRTEQGDSAMYLCASSFLGQQETQYFGPGTRLLVL.

The sample holds a few counts of this clonotype. The chain recombines TRBV29-1 with TRBJ1-1; TRBD1 aligns across 8 bases. The CDR3 has 11 residues. Germline trimming cut 7 bases from V and 5 bases from J; bases unmatched to any gene: 3. Germline lookup yields CDR1 SQVTM and CDR2 ANQGSEA. The CDR3 nucleotides are TGCAGCGATGACAGGGGTACTGAAGCTTTCTTT. Its translation: CSDDRGTEAFF.